The T cell receptor (beta chain) under discussion was sequenced for a study of T cell repertoires in cytomegalovirus infection. As for the study in general: Public TCR beta signatures were indicative of both CMV infection and a matching HLA type.

TCRdb itself ran the reads through MiXCR, one entry per CDR3 protein. The table lists some 390,000 distinct CDR3 sequences, roughly 18% of them singletons, with under 9% in the top ten. The receptor comes from a human donor in good health (CMV status not recorded). Some clones in this sample may be carry-over from other donors' samples. The sequenced material came from PBMCs.

The CDR3 sequence: CASSPRDKWGRQEDTIYF. CDR3 DNA: TGTGCCAGCAGCCCGAGAGATAAATGGGGTCGACAGGAAGACACCATATATTTT. This chain joins TRBV7-2 and TRBJ1-3, with D possibly being TRBD1 (6 bases). V shed 5 bases and J shed 8 bases, with 28 bases lying between them. The germline gives CDR1 SGHTA, CDR2 FQGNSA. The CDR3 is made up of 18 amino acids.